These T cell receptor beta chains were read from a single sample in a study of vaccination and CD4 T cells after COVID-19. From the PCR reads, TCRdb called clonotypes with MiXCR, one entry per CDR3 protein. The sample has around 7,900 distinct CDR3 sequences, around four fifths seen once. No antigen has been assigned to these receptors. What was sequenced was CD4+ T cells from blood, cultured in vitro. Receptors were obtained from a human donor who had recovered from COVID-19. CDR3s include the opening cysteine and the closing phenylalanine or tryptophan. A D gene is named only where the DNA matches it firmly. Only part of the rows carry a size: once, few, many, or a class if the clone is expanded.

v_call	clone_size	d_call	j_call	cdr3_nt	cdr3_aa
TRBV6-1	-	TRBD1	TRBJ1-1	TGTGCCAGCAGTCGGGACAGGAGTGATGAAGCTTTCTTT	CASSRDRSDEAFF
TRBV24-1	few	TRBD2	TRBJ2-2	TGTGCCACCGGGCTAGCGGGAGGGAACACCGGGGAGCTGTTTTTT	CATGLAGGNTGELFF
TRBV20-1	-	-	TRBJ1-5	TGCAGTGCTAGACCCGAAGGGGGGAAGGGCAATCAGCCCCAGCATTTT	CSARPEGGKGNQPQHF
TRBV20-1	-	TRBD1	TRBJ1-1	TGCAGTGCTACCACCGGGACAGCTGAAGCTTTCTTT	CSATTGTAEAFF
TRBV28	once	TRBD1	TRBJ2-2	TGTGCCATCAGGGGGCGGCGGAACACCGGGGAGCTGTTTTTT	CAIRGRRNTGELFF
TRBV7-2	-	TRBD1	TRBJ1-2	TGTGCCAGCAGCTCAGCCGGACAGGGGGCGCGAGGCTACACCTTC	CASSSAGQGARGYTF
TRBV12-3/TRBV12-4	-	TRBD1	TRBJ1-2	TGTGCCAGCAGTACCAATCGACAGGGAGTTAACTATGGCTACACCTTC	CASSTNRQGVNYGYTF
TRBV20-1	-	-	TRBJ1-2	TGCAGTGCTAGTCCCCGAGGGACCGACTATGGCTACACCTTC	CSASPRGTDYGYTF
TRBV6-2/TRBV6-3	-	-	TRBJ2-5	TGTGCCAGCAGTTGGGGCAGGGGGGTGGAGACCCAGTACTTC	CASSWGRGVETQYF
TRBV19	few	TRBD2	TRBJ2-5	TGTGCCAGTAGCCCGGGAGGTCGGGAGACCCAGTACTTC	CASSPGGRETQYF
TRBV6-5	-	-	TRBJ1-6	TGTGCCAGCAGCTACCGAAAACCAGGGTTATACTCCTATAATTCACCCCTCCACTTT	CASSYRKPGLYSYNSPLHF
TRBV20-1	-	-	TRBJ2-7	TGCAGTGCTAGAGATCTGCGGGTACCCACCTACGAGCAGTACTTC	CSARDLRVPTYEQYF
TRBV15	-	-	TRBJ1-1	-	CATSRGSFFGRMNTEAFF
TRBV20-1	-	-	TRBJ2-7	TGCAGTGCTCCAAGGGGCTGGCTTACCTACGAGCAGTACTTC	CSAPRGWLTYEQYF
TRBV7-2	few	-	TRBJ2-5	TGTGCCAGCAGCTTAAGGCAGGGGCAAGCCTGGAGGGAGACCCAGTACTTC	CASSLRQGQAWRETQYF
TRBV6-1	-	-	TRBJ1-5	TGTGCCAGCATAGAAGGGACCCTGAGGCAGCCCCAGCATTTT	CASIEGTLRQPQHF
TRBV24-1	-	-	TRBJ2-5	TGTGCCACCAGTTCTGTCGAGGGCGAGACCCAGTACTTC	CATSSVEGETQYF
TRBV7-6	-	-	TRBJ2-7	TGTGCCAGCAGCCTCTCGAGGTCCGAGCAGTACTTC	CASSLSRSEQYF
TRBV7-2	-	-	TRBJ2-2	TGTGCCAGCAGCTTAGCCCTGACAGGGAACACCGGGGAGCTGTTTTTT	CASSLALTGNTGELFF
TRBV7-2	once	-	TRBJ2-1	TGTGCCAGCAGCTCTCGACCAAATGGCGATGAGCAGTTCTTC	CASSSRPNGDEQFF
TRBV7-8	-	-	TRBJ1-5	TGTGCCAGCAGCTTAGGTCGGTGGGCAAATCAGCCCCAGCATTTT	CASSLGRWANQPQHF
TRBV20-1	few	-	TRBJ1-6	TGCAGTGCTGGGACCCCGAGGGTTTCACCCCTCCACTTT	CSAGTPRVSPLHF
TRBV4-1	-	-	TRBJ2-1	TGCGCCAGCAGCCAAGATCGGGGCGGGTACAATGAGCAGTTCTTC	CASSQDRGGYNEQFF
TRBV20-1	-	TRBD1	TRBJ1-5	TGCGGTGCTGCAGGACAGGGTAGCAATCAGCCCCAGCATTTT	CGAAGQGSNQPQHF
TRBV5-1	-	-	TRBJ1-5	TGCGCCAGCAGAGTGGGGGGGGATCAGCCCCAGCATTTT	CASRVGGDQPQHF
TRBV7-9	-	-	TRBJ1-1	TGTGCCAGCAGCTTAGCGAGGGTTTGGGAGAGAACTGAAGCTTTCTTT	CASSLARVWERTEAFF
TRBV20-1	-	-	TRBJ2-1	TGCAGTGCACACCCTAGCCTTACTGAGCAGTTCTTC	CSAHPSLTEQFF